The 7 T cell receptor beta chains given below trace back to one sample, sequenced in a study of blood T cells in healthy people across ages. Primed by a sample-barcoded 5' primer and a J-beta primer mix, a second PCR proceeded for roughly 6 to 12 cycles. In TCRdb, the 5' RACE reads were re-called with MiXCR into one record per CDR3 protein. The sample has approximately 2,000,000 distinct CDR3 sequences, more than 35% seen once. Input material: blood. These receptors were taken from a human donor in good health.

This rearrangement joins TRBV29-1 to TRBJ2-7; D is unresolved. V was pared by 1 base and J by 2 bases, with 9 bases between. The CDR3 covers 13 residues. Germline loops: CDR1 SQVTM, CDR2 ANQGSEA. The CDR3 nucleotides are TGCAGCGTTGAAGGCCTCTCCGCCTACGAGCAGTACTTC. Its translation: CSVEGLSAYEQYF.

The chain combines TRBV20-1 with TRBJ2-7, with D perhaps TRBD1 (5 bases). The CDR3 extends over 15 amino acids. V lost 1 base, J lost 2 bases, and 15 bases lay in between. Germline V gives CDR1 DFQATT, CDR2 SNEGSKA (reference sequence). The CDR3 sequence: CSARVRGRVTYEQYF. CDR3 in DNA: TGCAGTGCTAGAGTTCGAGGCAGGGTGACCTACGAGCAGTACTTC.

This rearrangement joins TRBV7-6 to TRBJ2-4; D is perhaps TRBD1 (5 bases). The CDR3 totals 15 residues. The V end was cut by 2 bases, the J end by 1 base, with 9 bases between. The germline gives CDR1 SGHVS, CDR2 FNYEAQ. Written as DNA, the CDR3 is TGTGCCAGCAGCTTAATGGCAGGGGCCAAAAACATTCAGTACTTC. This sequence encodes CASSLMAGAKNIQYF. The variable domain in full, with the rest retrieved from reference TRBV7-6 and TRBJ2-4, is GAGVSQSPRYKVTKRGQDVALRCDPISGHVSLYWYRQALGQGPEFLTYFNYEAQQDKSGLPNDRFSAERPEGSISTLTIQRTEQRDSAMYRCASSLMAGAKNIQYFGAGTRLSVL.

This clonotype appeared a few times. The chain couples TRBV20-1 to TRBJ1-5; D not certain. Germline CDR1 and CDR2: DFQATT and SNEGSKA (reference sequence). The V and J ends lost 6 bases and 3 bases respectively, with 12 bases between them. The CDR3 is 13 amino acids. The CDR3 DNA reads TGCAGTGCGCGCTTTTTGGCCAATCAGCCCCAGCATTTT. Translated, it gives CSARFLANQPQHF.

The count of this clonotype is one. CDR3 coding DNA: TGTGCCAGCAGCCCCCCCGGAGGAAACTCCTACGAGCAGTACTTC. Translation: CASSPPGGNSYEQYF. The chain carries TRBV7-2 and TRBJ2-7, with D possibly matching TRBD2 (5 bases). V lost 5 bases to trimming and J lost 0 bases, with 14 bases between them. The CDR3 length is 15 residues. Looked up from germline, CDR1 is SGHTA and CDR2 is FQGNSA. The whole variable domain, filled in from reference TRBV7-2 and TRBJ2-7, reads GAGVSQSPSNKVTEKGKDVELRCDPISGHTALYWYRQSLGQGLEFLIYFQGNSAPDKSGLPSDRFSAERTGGSVSTLTIQRTQQEDSAVYLCASSPPGGNSYEQYFGPGTRLTVT.

The J gene is TRBJ2-7, the V gene TRBV2, with D perhaps matching TRBD1 (6 bases). The DNA end is a closer match to TRBJ2-5, so the J assignment may be wrong. Per germline, CDR1 SNHLY and CDR2 FYNNEI. CDR3 size: 15 residues. DNA for the CDR3: TGTGCCAGCGGCTTCACAGGGATTGGCCAAGAGACCCAGTACTTC. This encodes CASGFTGIGQETQYF.

This clonotype was counted a few times. This chain joins TRBV5-1 and TRBJ1-5, with a possible D match to TRBD1 (5 bases). The CDR3 covers 14 residues. V lost 5 bases, J lost 4 bases, and 13 bases lay in between. Looked up from germline, CDR1 is SGHRS and CDR2 is YFSETQ. The CDR3 is CASSDGGGNQPQHF. The CDR3 DNA is TGCGCCAGCAGTGACGGCGGGGGGAATCAGCCCCAGCATTTT.